These T cell receptor beta chains were read from a single sample in a study of shared clonotypes between healthy human individuals. Repertoires were generated with immunoSEQ multiplex PCR, while TCRdb's copy carries only in-frame clones and drops some. The sample has about 2.3 million clones, more than 85% seen once; the top ten hold 0.39%. The sequenced sample consisted of naive CD4+ T cells from PBMCs. The receptors were sampled from a man in his late teens or twenties in good health. Some clones in this sample may be carry-over from other donors' samples. Both conserved end residues are part of each CDR3. D genes are given only for firm matches. A row's size may be missing; if present it is once, few, many or a size class.

CDR3 length	V gene	J gene	clone size	D gene	CDR3 DNA	CDR3 protein
15	TRBV5-6	TRBJ2-1	-	TRBD2	TGTGCCAGCAGCTTGGTCGGGACTAGGCAGAATGAGCAGTTCTTC	CASSLVGTRQNEQFF
14	TRBV7-9	TRBJ2-1	-	TRBD1	TGTGCCAGCAGCTTCGGACAGGTAGGCGATGAGCAGTTCTTC	CASSFGQVGDEQFF
12	TRBV6-5	TRBJ2-1	-	-	TGTGCCAGTGGAGACAGGCGTGGGGAGCAGTTCTTC	CASGDRRGEQFF
16	TRBV7-3	TRBJ2-2	-	TRBD2	TGTGCCAGCACCCTATCTAGCGGGAGCTACACCGGGGAGCTGTTTTTT	CASTLSSGSYTGELFF
15	TRBV5-1	TRBJ2-3	-	TRBD1	TGCGCCAGCAGCCACCATGGGACAGACGGAGATACGCAGTATTTT	CASSHHGTDGDTQYF
17	TRBV9	TRBJ2-7	-	TRBD2	TGTGCCAGCAGCGTAGCCCTAGCGGGAGGGCCCTCCTACGAGCAGTACTTC	CASSVALAGGPSYEQYF
15	TRBV7-3	TRBJ2-1	-	TRBD1	TGTGCCAGCAGCTCCGGGACAGGCTCTTACAATGAGCAGTTCTTC	CASSSGTGSYNEQFF
16	TRBV28	TRBJ2-7	-	-	TGTGCCAGCAGTTTACCCCCGCTAGACAGGCCCTACGAGCAGTACTTC	CASSLPPLDRPYEQYF
13	TRBV7-7	TRBJ2-5	-	-	TGTGCCAGCAGGAAGACAGGAGGAGAGACCCAGTACTTC	CASRKTGGETQYF
14	TRBV2	TRBJ2-7	-	TRBD2	TGTGCCAGCAAAGGACTAGTCGGCGTCTACGAGCAGTACTTC	CASKGLVGVYEQYF
16	TRBV5-6	TRBJ2-5	-	-	TGTGCCAGCGGGTCCTCGCTTACACCCGTTCAAGAGACCCAGTACTTC	CASGSSLTPVQETQYF
17	TRBV7-2	TRBJ2-3	-	-	TGTGCCAGCAGCTTAGGGTCTGGCGGCCGCCGCACAGATACGCAGTATTTT	CASSLGSGGRRTDTQYF
15	TRBV6-4	TRBJ1-3	-	-	TGTGCCAGCAGTGAAGATCGGCCCCCAGGAAACACCATATATTTT	CASSEDRPPGNTIYF
13	TRBV25-1	TRBJ1-1	few	-	TGTGCCAGCAGTGTTCGGGGAGGCACTGAAGCTTTCTTT	CASSVRGGTEAFF
18	TRBV11-2	TRBJ2-2	-	TRBD2	TGTGCCAGCAGCTTCTTCTTAGCGGGAGGGCCGGAAACCGGGGAGCTGTTTTTT	CASSFFLAGGPETGELFF
16	TRBV7-2	TRBJ2-3	-	-	TGTGCCAGCAGCTTAGCTGGGATAGCTAGCACAGATACGCAGTATTTT	CASSLAGIASTDTQYF
17	TRBV5-1	TRBJ2-1	-	TRBD1	TGCGCCAGCAGCTTGGAAGTTCTCCGGGACAGCTACAATGAGCAGTTCTTC	CASSLEVLRDSYNEQFF
15	TRBV5-4	TRBJ1-2	-	TRBD1	TGTGCCAGCAGCCCGGACAGGGTACCCCACTATGGCTACACCTTC	CASSPDRVPHYGYTF
13	TRBV18	TRBJ1-2	-	-	TGTGCCAGCTCACCACTGGAATCCTATGGCTACACCTTC	CASSPLESYGYTF
14	TRBV6-6	TRBJ2-7	-	TRBD2	TGTGCCAGCATGTTTAGCGGGAGGACTTACGAGCAGTACTTC	CASMFSGRTYEQYF
15	TRBV30	TRBJ2-1	-	TRBD2	TGTGCCTGGAGTGCCCTAGCGGGAGGCCCGGGTGAGCAGTTCTTC	CAWSALAGGPGEQFF
15	TRBV5-1	TRBJ2-7	-	TRBD1	TGCGCCAGCAGCTTGCTGGGACAGAGCTCCTACGAGCAGTACTTC	CASSLLGQSSYEQYF
16	TRBV19	TRBJ1-1	-	-	TGTGCCAGTACTCACACTGTCTTCAGGGTGAAGACTGAAGCTTTCTTT	CASTHTVFRVKTEAFF
14	TRBV5-1	TRBJ1-2	-	-	TGCGCCAGCAGCATAGAGGACGGAAACTATGGCTACACCTTC	CASSIEDGNYGYTF
13	TRBV27	TRBJ1-6	-	-	TGTGCCAGCAAAGGACAGAATAATTCACCCCTCCACTTT	CASKGQNNSPLHF
17	TRBV27	TRBJ2-7	-	TRBD1	TGTGCCAGCAGTGGGTTAAAAACTGCGACAGGGGGGTACGAGCAGTACTTC	CASSGLKTATGGYEQYF
14	TRBV11-2	TRBJ2-7	-	TRBD1	TGTGCCAGCAGCTTCCGACAGGGCTACGCCGAGCAGTACTTC	CASSFRQGYAEQYF
15	TRBV4-1	TRBJ1-3	-	-	TGCGCCAGCAGCCAAGACATAGGGGCTGGAAACACCATATATTTT	CASSQDIGAGNTIYF
14	TRBV5-1	TRBJ2-7	-	-	TGCGCCAGCAGCTTGGAGGGGGGAGCCTACGAGCAGTACTTC	CASSLEGGAYEQYF
14	TRBV7-9	TRBJ1-3	-	-	TGTGCCAGCAGCTTAGACAGGGCTGGAAACACCATATATTTT	CASSLDRAGNTIYF
13	TRBV11-1	TRBJ1-2	-	-	TGTGCCAGCAGCTTAGCAGGATACTATGGCTACACCTTC	CASSLAGYYGYTF
14	TRBV7-6	TRBJ1-1	-	TRBD1	TGTGCCAGCAGCTTAGAACAGGGGTTCACTGAAGCTTTCTTT	CASSLEQGFTEAFF
15	TRBV5-1	TRBJ2-3	-	-	TGCGCCAGCAGCTTGTACGGTCGAAGCACAGATACGCAGTATTTT	CASSLYGRSTDTQYF
15	TRBV6-1	TRBJ2-4	-	TRBD2	TGTGCCAGCAGCAGGCTCCCGGGACTAGCGGGATCTTACCCCTTC	CASSRLPGLAGSYPF
14	TRBV4-1	TRBJ2-7	-	TRBD1	TGCGCCAGCAGCCACCTAGGACAGGTCCACGAGCAGTACTTC	CASSHLGQVHEQYF
14	TRBV28	TRBJ2-7	-	-	TGTGCCAGCGGCAGGGGTGGACCTCCCTACGAGCAGTACTTC	CASGRGGPPYEQYF
13	TRBV6-6	TRBJ1-2	-	-	TGTGCCAGCAGTTACTCGAGGGATTCGGGCTACACCTTC	CASSYSRDSGYTF
14	TRBV5-4	TRBJ2-5	once	-	TGTGCCAGCAGCAGCGACAGATACCAAGAGACCCAGTACTTC	CASSSDRYQETQYF
15	TRBV2	TRBJ1-3	-	-	TGTGCCAGCGGAGCCGCACTTAACTCTGGAAACACCATATATTTT	CASGAALNSGNTIYF
15	TRBV9	TRBJ2-3	-	TRBD1	TGTGCCAGCAGCGTCCGGGACAGTTCTCTAGATACGCAGTATTTT	CASSVRDSSLDTQYF
13	TRBV2	TRBJ1-2	-	-	TGTGCCAGCAGTTTTTCAGGGCTCTATGGCTACACCTTC	CASSFSGLYGYTF
13	TRBV19	TRBJ1-3	-	-	TGTGCCAGTGGGATCAGCTCTGGAAACACCATATATTTT	CASGISSGNTIYF
15	TRBV18	TRBJ1-4	-	TRBD1	TGTGCCAGCTCAATGGATCCGGGACAGAATGAAAAACTGTTTTTT	CASSMDPGQNEKLFF
14	TRBV7-2	TRBJ2-7	-	-	TGTGCCAGCAGACGCGCGGGATGGTATTCCGAGCAGTACTTC	CASRRAGWYSEQYF
14	TRBV15	TRBJ2-1	once	-	TGTGCCACCAGCAGTCAAACAGGGTCGGCTGAGCAGTTCTTC	CATSSQTGSAEQFF
15	TRBV7-2	TRBJ1-1	-	TRBD1	TGTGCCAGCAGCATGGACAGGGCTCTGAACACTGAAGCTTTCTTT	CASSMDRALNTEAFF
17	TRBV7-6	TRBJ2-1	-	TRBD2	TGTGCCAGCAGCCTCCAAACCGGGAGGGCCATCGGCAATGAGCAGTTCTTC	CASSLQTGRAIGNEQFF
16	TRBV7-9	TRBJ1-2	-	TRBD1	TGTGCCAGCAGCGCCGCGGGGACAGGGGTATTCTATGGCTACACCTTC	CASSAAGTGVFYGYTF